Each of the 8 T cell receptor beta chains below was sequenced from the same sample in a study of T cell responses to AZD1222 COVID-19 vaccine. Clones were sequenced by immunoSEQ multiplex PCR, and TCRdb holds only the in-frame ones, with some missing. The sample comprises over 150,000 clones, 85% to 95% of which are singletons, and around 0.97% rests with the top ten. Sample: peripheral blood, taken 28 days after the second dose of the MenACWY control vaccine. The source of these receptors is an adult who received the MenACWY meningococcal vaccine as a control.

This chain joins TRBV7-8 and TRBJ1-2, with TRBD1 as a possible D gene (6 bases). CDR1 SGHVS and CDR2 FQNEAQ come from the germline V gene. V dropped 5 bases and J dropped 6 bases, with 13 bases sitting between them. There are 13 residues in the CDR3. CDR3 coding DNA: TGTGCCAGCAGCCCTGGACAGTGGAATGGCTACACCTTC. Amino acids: CASSPGQWNGYTF.

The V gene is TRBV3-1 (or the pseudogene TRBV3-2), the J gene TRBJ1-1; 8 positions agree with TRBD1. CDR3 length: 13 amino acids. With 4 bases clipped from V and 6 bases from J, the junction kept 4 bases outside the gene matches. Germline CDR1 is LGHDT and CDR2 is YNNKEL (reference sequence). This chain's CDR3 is CASSPTGQAEAFF. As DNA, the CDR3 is TGTGCCAGCAGCCCCACGGGACAGGCTGAAGCTTTCTTT.

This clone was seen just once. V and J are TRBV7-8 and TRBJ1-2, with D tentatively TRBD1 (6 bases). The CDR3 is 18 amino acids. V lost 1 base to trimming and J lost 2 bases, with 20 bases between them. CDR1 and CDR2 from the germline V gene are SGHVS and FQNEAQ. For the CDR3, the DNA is TGTGCCAGCAGCTTAGATAGGGCAGGGGCTATTTCAAACTATGGCTACACCTTC. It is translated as CASSLDRAGAISNYGYTF.

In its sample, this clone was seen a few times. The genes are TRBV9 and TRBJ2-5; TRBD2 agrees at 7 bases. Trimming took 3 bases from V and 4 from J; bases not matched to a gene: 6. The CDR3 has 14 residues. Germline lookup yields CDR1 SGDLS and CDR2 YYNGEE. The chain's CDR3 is CASSASSGGETQYF. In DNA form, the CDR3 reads TGTGCCAGCAGCGCTTCTAGCGGAGGAGAGACCCAGTACTTC.

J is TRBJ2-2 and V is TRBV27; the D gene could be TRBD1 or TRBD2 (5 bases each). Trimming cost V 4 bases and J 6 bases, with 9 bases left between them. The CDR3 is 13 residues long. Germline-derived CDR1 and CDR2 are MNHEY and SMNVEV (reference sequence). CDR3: CASSWGSAGELFF. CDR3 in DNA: TGTGCCAGCAGTTGGGGGTCGGCCGGGGAGCTGTTTTTT.

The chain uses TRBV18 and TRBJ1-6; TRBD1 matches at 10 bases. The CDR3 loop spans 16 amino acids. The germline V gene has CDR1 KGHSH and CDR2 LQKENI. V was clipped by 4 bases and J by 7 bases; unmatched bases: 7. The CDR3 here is CASSHTGTGENSPLHF. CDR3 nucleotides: TGTGCCAGCTCACATACCGGGACAGGGGAAAATTCACCCCTCCACTTT.

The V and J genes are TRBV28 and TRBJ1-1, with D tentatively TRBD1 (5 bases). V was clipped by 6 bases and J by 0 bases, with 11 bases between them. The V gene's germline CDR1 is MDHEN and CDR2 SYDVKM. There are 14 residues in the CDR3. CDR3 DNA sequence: TGTGCCAGCAGAACTGGGGCTTTGAACACTGAAGCTTTCTTT. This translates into CASRTGALNTEAFF.

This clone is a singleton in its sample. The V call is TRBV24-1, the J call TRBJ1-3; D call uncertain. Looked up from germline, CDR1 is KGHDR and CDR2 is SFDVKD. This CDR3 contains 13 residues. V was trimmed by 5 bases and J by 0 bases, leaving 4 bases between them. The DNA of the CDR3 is TGTGCCACCAGTGTACGCTCTGGAAACACCATATATTTT. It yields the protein CATSVRSGNTIYF.